This T cell receptor beta chain was profiled in a study of PD-1 blockade in mismatch repair-deficient tumors. This clone came up a few times. The TCR-sequenced patients were a few responders to pembrolizumab. Data came from immunoSEQ multiplex PCR; TCRdb stores just in-frame clones and leaves some out. This table holds 70,000 to 90,000 clones, roughly 80% found once. The material was peripheral blood, obtained 44 weeks after starting pembrolizumab. The clonotype originates from an adult with mismatch repair-deficient cancer.

This CDR3 is CASSQDQQSYEQYF. CDR3 sequence (DNA): TGCGCCAGCAGCCAAGATCAGCAGTCCTACGAGCAGTACTTC. The chain joins TRBV4-1 to TRBJ2-7, with D unclear. Per the germline V gene, CDR1 is MGHRA and CDR2 is YSYEKL. The CDR3 has 14 amino acids. V dropped 0 bases and J dropped 1 base, with 7 bases sitting between them.